This T cell receptor beta chain is from a study of immune evolution from preneoplasia to lung adenocarcinoma. H&E slides confirmed each diagnosis, reviewed by two pathologists independently. Germline V gives CDR1 MNHEY, CDR2 SMNVEV (reference sequence). The CDR3 is 14 residues long. Trimming took off 3 bases at V and 0 bases at J, with 7 bases between the two ends. This table comes from immunoSEQ multiplex PCR, and its TCRdb copy is limited to in-frame clones, with some not included. The profile shows around 10,000 clones, 90% of them singletons. Sequencing was performed on FFPE invasive lung adenocarcinoma tissue. The origin of this receptor is a person aged 70 to 85 with invasive lung adenocarcinoma. V and J are TRBV27 and TRBJ2-3; no definite D call. The DNA of the CDR3 is TGTGCCAGCAGTTTTACCCCCAGCACAGATACGCAGTATTTT. As protein: CASSFTPSTDTQYF.